This T cell receptor beta chain was identified in a study of blood T cell repertoires in COVID-19 (dated by TCRdb to about 2020). For the study in its entirety: The collaborator samples originated in the United States, Italy and Spain and spanned the acute and convalescent phases of COVID-19. The prospective study material was composed of cDNA or gDNA derived from T cells, B-cell-depleted T cells, or PBMCs. HLA class I and class II types, where available, came from metadata supplied by the sample provider rather than from assay-based typing. Sample metadata almost always included a de-identified subject ID, COVID-19 status, age in years and sex. The repertoires were made available in a free public database intended to serve as a resource for research on the immune response to SARS-CoV-2. The samples were drawn from the first 160 participants of the ongoing ImmuneRACE study and from some 1,300 subjects provided by 6 global collaborators. Subjects who had been exposed to COVID-19, were actively infected with it, or had recovered from it provided the deeply sampled blood TCRbeta repertoires that made up the dataset.

The immunoSEQ Assay, a bias-controlled multiplex PCR, was used to amplify TCRbeta CDR3 regions from genomic DNA. Per the source publication's procedure: The number of nucleated cells in each sample was estimated from the amplification of reference gene primers within the assay. To quantify the absolute abundance of each unique TCRbeta CDR3 rearrangement, sequence reads were collapsed and filtered. Productive Simpson clonality was computed per sample as the square root of Simpson's diversity index over productive rearrangements. TCRdb took this table from immuneACCESS and kept in-frame rearrangements with V and J called. Such tables lack part of the clones; where checked against another copy, unresolved V genes explain under half of the gap, and the rest is unexplained. V, J and clone size reflect that table, while D and trimming were determined from the DNA. Present in this sample are 250,000 to 400,000 clones, approximately 88% of which were seen just once. The ten top clones hold 1.5% to 2% of the sample.

V loses 2 bases, J loses 4 bases, and the germline ends lie 8 bases apart. CDR1 and CDR2, per the germline V gene, are SQVTM and ANQGSEA. The CDR3 covers 12 residues, taking in both the cysteine and the phenylalanine. The read is trimmed to its CDR3 DNA, 36 bases read in frame from base 1. The paper's findings and limits, for the study overall: Clinical and demographic metadata were provided uncurated, with the amount varying by source and participant.

In Seattle, one collaborating source enrolled patients while the infection was active and tracked those patients longitudinally over the course of disease. The collaborating institutions used their own protocols to collect whole blood in K2EDTA tubes. For TCRbeta analysis, collaborators shipped samples as frozen whole blood, isolated PBMCs, or DNA extracted from either of those sample types. About this clone: Its antigen is currently not known. No per-base quality is available; no much larger clone lies one base away.

This receptor chain uses TRBV29-1 and TRBJ1-2; there is no confident call for the D gene. The TCR originated in a woman aged 30 to 39 with COVID-19, enrolled during active disease. The sequenced sample was peripheral blood. The CDR3 region: CSVEWEGYGYTF. The nucleotide sequence reads TGCAGCGTTGAATGGGAGGGCTATGGCTACACCTTC.